These 5 T cell receptor beta chains came from one sample sequenced in a study of T cells in Graves' hyperthyroidism and ophthalmopathy. Template material for amplifying TCR beta CDR3 regions consisted of RNA transcripts. Primed by the HTBI set, a first-round RT-PCR was run on the TCR CDR3. Using its own MiXCR run on the multiplex PCR reads, TCRdb lists one record per CDR3 protein. The data contain roughly 800,000 distinct CDR3 sequences, roughly 40% of them seen just once; the ten biggest clones take up over 8%. The source material was blood. The receptors originated from a man aged 18 to 30 with Graves' hyperthyroidism.

The chain couples TRBV29-1 to TRBJ1-1; the D gene is possibly TRBD1 (6 bases). The ends were cut back, 7 bases at V and 4 bases at J, with 25 bases in the middle. The germline V gene has CDR1 SQVTM and CDR2 ANQGSEA. This CDR3 spans 16 amino acids. CDR3 nucleotide sequence: TGCAGCGGGGGGGTAGGGGGAAGGGCCGGGGGCACTGAAGCTTTCTTT. It is translated as CSGGVGGRAGGTEAFF.

In this sample, this clonotype turned up many times. The CDR3: CASSRGQEYEQYF. The CDR3 DNA follows: TGTGCCAGTTCAAGGGGACAGGAGTACGAGCAGTACTTC. The rearrangement links TRBV15 to TRBJ2-7; 8 nucleotides agree with TRBD1. The V gene's germline CDR1 is LNHNV and CDR2 YYDKDF (reference sequence). Unmatched junction bases numbered 9, after V lost 10 bases and J lost 4 bases. CDR3 size: 13 residues.

The genes are TRBV12-3 or TRBV12-4 and TRBJ2-5; 8 bases match TRBD1. Losses at the gene ends were 6 bases for V and 5 bases for J; bases not matched to a gene: 5. The CDR3 contains 13 residues. This CDR3 reads CASRWDRTETQYF. Written as DNA, the CDR3 is TGTGCCAGCAGATGGGACAGGACGGAGACCCAGTACTTC.

The gene calls are TRBV5-1 and TRBJ2-5; TRBD1 agrees at 9 bases. V gave up 4 bases and J gave up 5 bases; unmatched junction bases: 3. The CDR3 has 13 amino acids. Germline lookup yields CDR1 SGHRS and CDR2 YFSETQ. The CDR3 sequence is CASSGTGPETQYF. CDR3 sequence (DNA): TGCGCCAGCAGCGGGACAGGGCCGGAGACCCAGTACTTC.

This clonotype was counted at least ten times. The rearrangement uses TRBV9 and TRBJ1-5, with 7 nucleotides matching TRBD1. Germline lookup yields CDR1 SGDLS and CDR2 YYNGEE. There are 14 residues in the CDR3. Trimming took 2 bases from V and 5 from J; bases not matched to a gene: 4. In DNA form, the CDR3 reads TGTGCCAGCAGCGTCTGGGACAGCTATCAGCCCCAGCATTTT. It specifies CASSVWDSYQPQHF.